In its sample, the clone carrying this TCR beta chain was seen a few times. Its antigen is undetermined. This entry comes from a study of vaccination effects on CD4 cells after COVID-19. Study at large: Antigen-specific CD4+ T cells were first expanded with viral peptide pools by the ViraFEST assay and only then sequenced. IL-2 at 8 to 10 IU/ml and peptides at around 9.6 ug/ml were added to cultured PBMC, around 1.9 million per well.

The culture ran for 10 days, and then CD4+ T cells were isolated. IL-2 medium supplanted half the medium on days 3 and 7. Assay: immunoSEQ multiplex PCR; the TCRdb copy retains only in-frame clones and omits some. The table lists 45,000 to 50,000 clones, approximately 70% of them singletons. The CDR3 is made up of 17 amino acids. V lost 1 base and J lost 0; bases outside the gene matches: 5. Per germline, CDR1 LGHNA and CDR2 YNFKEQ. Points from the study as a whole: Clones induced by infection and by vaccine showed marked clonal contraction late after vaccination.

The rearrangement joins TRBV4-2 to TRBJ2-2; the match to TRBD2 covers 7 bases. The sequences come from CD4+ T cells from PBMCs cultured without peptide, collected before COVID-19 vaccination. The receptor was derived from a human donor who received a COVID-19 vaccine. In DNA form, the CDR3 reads TGTGCCAGCAGCCAAGGGAGGACTAGTTCGAACACCGGGGAGCTGTTTTTT. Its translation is CASSQGRTSSNTGELFF.